The 8 T cell receptor beta chains given below trace back to one sample, sequenced in a study of human T cells and chemical hapten exposure. Specified time point: patch test 2, 6 weeks after DPC sensitization. The treatment: therapeutic diphenylcyclopropenone sensitization with weekly scalp DPC. TCRdb re-analysed the RACE reads in MiXCR, keeping a single row per CDR3 protein. The table records 330,000 or so distinct CDR3 sequences, about 6.9% of them present only once. The sample here was whole blood, taken in connection with sensitization to the hapten diphenylcyclopropenone (DPC). These receptors all stem from a young woman with alopecia areata. Some clones in this sample may be carry-over from other donors' samples.

The gene calls are TRBV2 and TRBJ2-5; TRBD2 agrees at 12 bases. Germline lookup yields CDR1 SNHLY and CDR2 FYNNEI. This CDR3 comprises 14 residues. The trim removed 4 bases at V and 10 bases at J, leaving 7 bases unmatched. DNA of the CDR3: TGTGCCAGCAGTGCTACTAGCGGGGGGTATTTCCAGTACTTC. It codes for CASSATSGGYFQYF.

This clonotype was counted at least ten times. This chain connects TRBV9 to TRBJ2-7; TRBD1 matches 9 bases. CDR3 length: 14 residues. CDR1 SGDLS and CDR2 YYNGEE come from the germline V gene. Trimming cost V 4 bases and J 2 bases; bases outside gene matches: 4. In nucleotides, the CDR3 is TGTGCCAGCAGCATGGGACAGGGCCCCTACGAGCAGTACTTC. Translation gives CASSMGQGPYEQYF.

This clonotype was seen repeatedly, ten times or more. This chain connects TRBV7-3 to TRBJ2-6, with a tentative D call TRBD2 (5 bases). The V end was cut by 4 bases, the J end by 4 bases, with 17 bases between. Germline CDR1 SGHTA, CDR2 FQGTGA. This CDR3 is 17 amino acids long. The CDR3 region is CASSSKGATVGANVLTF. The CDR3 nucleotides are TGTGCCAGCAGCTCTAAGGGAGCCACCGTCGGGGCCAACGTCCTGACTTTC.

This clonotype was seen ten or more times. This chain connects TRBV29-1 to TRBJ1-1; maybe TRBD1 (6 bases). CDR3 length: 12 amino acids. CDR1 is SQVTM, CDR2 ANQGSEA, per germline. V lost 7 bases, J lost 3 bases, and 12 bases lay in between. The CDR3, as DNA: TGCAGCGCTAAAAGGGGGGACACTGAAGCTTTCTTT. Its translation: CSAKRGDTEAFF.

V is TRBV15 and J is TRBJ2-1, with 11 bases that match TRBD2. CDR3 length: 15 amino acids. CDR1 and CDR2 (germline): LNHNV, YYDKDF (reference sequence). With V trimmed by 3 bases and J by 8 bases, 6 bases remained unmatched. CDR3: CATSSRLAGLDEQFF. CDR3 bases: TGTGCCACCAGCAGCCGACTAGCGGGGCTGGATGAGCAGTTCTTC.

There are a few counts of this clonotype. The gene calls are TRBV11-2 and TRBJ2-3; maybe TRBD2 (7 bases). V lost 6 bases and J 5 bases, leaving 15 bases between the germline ends. The V gene's germline CDR1 is SGHAT and CDR2 FQNNGV. There are 14 residues in the CDR3. The CDR3 loop reads CASRITGGRDTQYF. The CDR3 bases are TGTGCCAGCAGGATAACGGGGGGCAGAGATACGCAGTATTTT.

This clonotype was seen many times. CDR3 sequence: CASSYQGAGAGNTIYF. The CDR3 DNA reads TGTGCCAGCAGTTACCAGGGGGCTGGTGCTGGAAACACCATATATTTT. The chain is built from TRBV6-5 and TRBJ1-3, with 8 positions matching TRBD1. The germline V gene encodes CDR1 MNHEY and CDR2 SVGAGI. Trimming cost V 2 bases and J 2 bases; bases outside gene matches: 5. CDR3 length equals 16 residues.

This rearrangement joins TRBV27 to TRBJ2-7; TRBD1 aligns across 7 bases. The V gene's germline CDR1 is MNHEY and CDR2 SMNVEV (reference sequence). The length of the CDR3 is 14 residues. The ends lost 8 bases at V and 1 base at J; junction bases unmatched: 8. The CDR3 spells CASVAGGSSYEQYF. Written as DNA, the CDR3 is TGTGCCAGCGTGGCAGGGGGTTCTTCCTACGAGCAGTACTTC.